This T cell receptor (beta chain) stems from a study of blood T cell repertoires in COVID-19. Study at large: T cells, B-cell-depleted T cells, or PBMCs provided the cDNA or gDNA that served as material.

V lost 4 bases and J lost 7; bases outside the gene matches: 5. CDR3 length equals 15 residues. Per the germline V gene, CDR1 is LGHDT and CDR2 is YNNKEL (reference sequence). Profiling relied on immunoSEQ multiplex PCR, and the TCRdb table lists in-frame clones only, not all of them. The sample records approximately 63,000 clones, approximately 92% being singletons. The TCR sequence derives from a woman aged 55-70 years with COVID-19, enrolled during active disease. The sequencing input was peripheral blood. V is TRBV3-1 (or the pseudogene TRBV3-2) and J is TRBJ2-1; 12 nucleotides agree with TRBD2. This chain's CDR3 is CASSPTSGRGNEQFF. CDR3 sequence (DNA): TGTGCCAGCAGCCCGACTAGCGGGAGAGGGAATGAGCAGTTCTTC.